Listed here are 16 T cell receptor beta chains from one sample, sequenced in a study of T cell repertoires in cytomegalovirus infection. Each CDR3 protein is one row after TCRdb ran MiXCR on the reads. The sample lists approximately 910,000 distinct CDR3 sequences; roughly 30% were seen once. These receptors have no known antigen. The input for sequencing was cultured CD8+ T cells from PBMCs, taken from culture after CMV antigen stimulation. Receptors originate from a human donor in good health (CMV status not recorded). Some clones in this sample may be carry-over from other donors' samples.

V usage is TRBV29-1 and J usage is TRBJ1-2; D gene ambiguous. The CDR3 covers 11 residues. Trimming shortened V by 4 bases and J by 8 bases, and 11 bases separated the two germline ends. The germline gives CDR1 SQVTM, CDR2 ANQGSEA. The CDR3 coding sequence is TGCAGCGTTGTTCCGGGGAGAGGCTACACCTTC. This gives the protein CSVVPGRGYTF.

In this sample, this clonotype turned up a few times. This sequence joins TRBV4-1 and TRBJ2-3, with TRBD2 as a possible D gene (6 bases). The CDR3 is 15 amino acids. The V and J ends lost 4 bases and 0 bases respectively, with 11 bases between them. Germline V gives CDR1 MGHRA, CDR2 YSYEKL. CDR3 sequence: CASSPAAGSTDTQYF. The CDR3 region has the DNA TGCGCCAGCAGCCCCGCGGCGGGAAGCACAGATACGCAGTATTTT.

In its sample, this clonotype was seen many times. V and J are TRBV12-3 or TRBV12-4 and TRBJ2-7; D perhaps matches TRBD1 (5 bases). The CDR3 is 13 amino acids. V was clipped by 4 bases and J by 4 bases, with 11 bases between them. DNA of the CDR3: TGTGCCAGCAGTTCCTTTGACAGTTACGAGCAGTACTTC. It encodes CASSSFDSYEQYF.

The V gene is TRBV4-2, the J gene TRBJ1-5; 9 bases align to TRBD1. Germline V gene lookup returns CDR1 LGHNA and CDR2 YNFKEQ. The CDR3 spans 15 residues. After removal of 2 bases from V and 8 bases from J, the junction contained 7 bases not matched to a gene. The CDR3 bases are TGTGCCAGCAGCCAAACTACAGGGGGCGTCGAGCCCCAGCATTTT. Amino acids: CASSQTTGGVEPQHF.

On this clonotype: Likely a read error: the CDR3 ends without its conserved phenylalanine or tryptophan. This sequence joins TRBV6-6 and TRBJ1-1; TRBD1 is a possible D gene (5 bases). This CDR3 comprises 15 residues. Looked up from germline, CDR1 is MNHNY and CDR2 is SVGAGI (reference sequence). The germline V and J ends were trimmed by 0 bases and 5 bases, with 13 bases remaining between them. CDR3 sequence reads: CASSYSGRGWTEAFS. The CDR3 DNA is TGTGCCAGCAGTTACTCCGGCCGGGGGTGGACTGAAGCTTTCTCT.

There are many counts of this clonotype. This sequence joins TRBV7-2 and TRBJ2-1; the match to TRBD2 covers 12 bases. V was pared by 5 bases and J by 7 bases, with 6 bases of the junction left unmatched. The CDR3 is made up of 15 amino acids. CDR1 and CDR2 from the germline V gene are SGHTA and FQGNSA. The CDR3 reads CASSKLAGGLNEQFF. The DNA for the CDR3 is TGTGCCAGCAGCAAACTAGCGGGGGGCCTGAATGAGCAGTTCTTC.

The chain recombines TRBV4-1 with TRBJ1-2; no clear D gene. From germline, CDR1 is MGHRA and CDR2 YSYEKL. Trimming took 4 bases from V and 3 from J, leaving 12 bases between them. The length of the CDR3 is 14 residues. The CDR3: CASSRVLRDYGYTF. The DNA of the CDR3 is TGCGCCAGCAGCCGAGTCCTGAGGGACTATGGCTACACCTTC.

CDR3 sequence (DNA): TGCGCCAGCAGCCAGGGGCGGGGTCCAGGGCCCGGGGAGCTGTTTTTT. This gives the protein CASSQGRGPGPGELFF. The rearrangement joins TRBV4-1 to TRBJ2-2; a possible D gene is TRBD2 (6 bases). The CDR3 loop spans 16 amino acids. Germline V lookup: CDR1 MGHRA, CDR2 YSYEKL. Trimming shortened V by 3 bases and J by 6 bases, and 17 bases separated the two germline ends.

This clonotype has a single count. The V gene is TRBV20-1, the J gene TRBJ2-7, with a possible D match to TRBD1 (6 bases). Germline CDR1 is DFQATT and CDR2 is SNEGSKA (reference sequence). V dropped 1 base and J dropped 3 bases, with 13 bases sitting between them. CDR3 size: 14 residues. The CDR3 is CSARGRGHHYEQYF. The CDR3 nucleotides read TGCAGTGCTAGAGGCAGGGGCCATCACTACGAGCAGTACTTC.

This clonotype was seen repeatedly, ten times or more. The CDR3 region is CASSSTGINQPQHF. In nucleotides, the CDR3 is TGTGCCAGCAGCTCTACAGGGATCAATCAGCCCCAGCATTTT. The genes are TRBV7-2 and TRBJ1-5; D may be TRBD1 (6 bases). V lost 4 bases and J 3 bases, leaving 10 bases between the germline ends. The CDR3 length is 14 residues. CDR1 is SGHTA and CDR2 is FQGNSA in the germline V gene.

This clonotype was found a few times. DNA of the CDR3: TGTGCCAGCTCACCACCCCAGGGGAGGTACGAGCAGTACTTC. Amino acids: CASSPPQGRYEQYF. The chain links TRBV18 to TRBJ2-7, with D possibly being TRBD1 or TRBD2 (6 bases each). V dropped 0 bases and J dropped 4 bases, with 10 bases sitting between them. The germline CDR1 and CDR2 sequences are KGHSH and LQKENI. The CDR3 runs to 14 residues.

This chain uses TRBV5-6 with TRBJ2-7; D tentatively reads TRBD1 or TRBD2 (6 bases each). Germline-derived CDR1 and CDR2 are SGHDT and YYEEEE. The CDR3 sequence is 14 residues long. V was cut by 4 bases and J by 3 bases, with 14 bases left in between. The CDR3 reads CASSPLRGDYEQYV. The CDR3 bases are TGTGCCAGCAGCCCATTAAGGGGGGACTACGAGCAGTACGTC.

This clonotype was observed a handful of times. This rearrangement joins TRBV6-5 to TRBJ1-3; D perhaps matches TRBD1 (6 bases). Per germline, CDR1 MNHEY and CDR2 SVGAGI. The germline V and J ends were trimmed by 8 bases and 8 bases, with 22 bases remaining between them. This CDR3 is 15 amino acids long. The CDR3 spells CASRFTNQGPDTIYF. CDR3 nucleotide sequence: TGTGCCAGCCGATTCACCAACCAGGGGCCTGACACCATATATTTT.

This sequence joins TRBV6-6 and TRBJ2-1; D remains unclear. The CDR3 runs 11 residues. Germline loops: CDR1 MNHNY, CDR2 SVGAGI (reference sequence). V gave up 7 bases and J gave up 15 bases, with 16 bases separating them. CDR3 sequence: CASIGPRFAFF. CDR3 bases: TGTGCCAGCATTGGTCCGCGGTTTGCGTTCTTC.

The gene calls are TRBV19 and TRBJ1-5, with D uncertain. The V gene's germline CDR1 is LNHDA and CDR2 SQIVND (reference sequence). Between the trimmed V and J ends, which lost 4 bases and 2 bases, there was a span of 12 bases. The CDR3 runs to 15 residues. Here the CDR3 reads CASSTGPLGNQPQHF. In DNA, the CDR3 is TGTGCCAGTAGTACAGGACCCCTGGGCAATCAGCCCCAGCATTTT. The whole variable domain, filled in from reference TRBV19 and TRBJ1-5, reads DGGITQSPKYLFRKEGQNVTLSCEQNLNHDAMYWYRQDPGQGLRLIYYSQIVNDFQKGDIAEGYSVSREKKESFPLTVTSAQKNPTAFYLCASSTGPLGNQPQHFGDGTRLSIL.

This clonotype was seen more than once but under ten times. This chain uses TRBV12-3 or TRBV12-4 with TRBJ2-1; D perhaps matches TRBD2 (6 bases). The CDR3 totals 17 residues. V gave up 3 bases and J gave up 7 bases, with 22 bases separating them. The CDR3 loop reads CASSFATTSPFWNEQFF. DNA for the CDR3: TGTGCCAGCAGTTTTGCCACGACTAGTCCCTTCTGGAATGAGCAGTTCTTC.